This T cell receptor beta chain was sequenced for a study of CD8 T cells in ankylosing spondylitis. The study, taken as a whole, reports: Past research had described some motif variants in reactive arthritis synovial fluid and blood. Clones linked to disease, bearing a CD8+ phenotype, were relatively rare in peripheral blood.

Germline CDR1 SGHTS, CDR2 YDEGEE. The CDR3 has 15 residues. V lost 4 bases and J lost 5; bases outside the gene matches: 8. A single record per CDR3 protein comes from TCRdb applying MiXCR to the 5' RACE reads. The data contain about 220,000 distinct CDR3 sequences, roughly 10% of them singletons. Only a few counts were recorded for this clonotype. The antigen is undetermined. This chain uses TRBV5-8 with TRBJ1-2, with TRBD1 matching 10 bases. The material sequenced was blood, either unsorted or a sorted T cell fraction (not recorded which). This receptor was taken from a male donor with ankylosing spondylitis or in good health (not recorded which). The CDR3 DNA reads TGTGCCAGCAGCCTAGAGACAGGGGGCGGATATGGCTACACCTTC. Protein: CASSLETGGGYGYTF.